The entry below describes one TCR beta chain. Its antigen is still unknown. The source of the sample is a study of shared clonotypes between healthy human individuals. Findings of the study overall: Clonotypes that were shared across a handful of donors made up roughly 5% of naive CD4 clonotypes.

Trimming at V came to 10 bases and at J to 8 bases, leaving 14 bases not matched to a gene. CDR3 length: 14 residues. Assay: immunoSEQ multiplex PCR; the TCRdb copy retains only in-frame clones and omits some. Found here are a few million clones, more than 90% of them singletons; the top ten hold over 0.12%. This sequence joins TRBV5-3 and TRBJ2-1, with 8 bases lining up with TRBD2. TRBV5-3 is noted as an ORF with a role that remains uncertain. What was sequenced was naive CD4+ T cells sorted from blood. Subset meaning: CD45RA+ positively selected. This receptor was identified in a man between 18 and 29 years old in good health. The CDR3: CALQGTRPHDEQFF. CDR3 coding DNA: TGTGCCCTCCAGGGGACTAGGCCCCATGATGAGCAGTTCTTC.